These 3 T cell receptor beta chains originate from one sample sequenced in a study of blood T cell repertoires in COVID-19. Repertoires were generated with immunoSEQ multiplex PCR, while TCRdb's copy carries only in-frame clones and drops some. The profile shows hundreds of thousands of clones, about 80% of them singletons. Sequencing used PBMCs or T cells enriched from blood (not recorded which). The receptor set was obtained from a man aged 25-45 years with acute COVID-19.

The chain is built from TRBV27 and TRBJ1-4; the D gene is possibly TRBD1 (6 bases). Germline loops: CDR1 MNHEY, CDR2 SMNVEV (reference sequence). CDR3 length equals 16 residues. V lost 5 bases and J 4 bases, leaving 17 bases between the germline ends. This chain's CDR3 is CASSLYPQGGNEKLFF. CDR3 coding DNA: TGTGCCAGCAGTCTCTACCCACAGGGTGGTAATGAAAAACTGTTTTTT.

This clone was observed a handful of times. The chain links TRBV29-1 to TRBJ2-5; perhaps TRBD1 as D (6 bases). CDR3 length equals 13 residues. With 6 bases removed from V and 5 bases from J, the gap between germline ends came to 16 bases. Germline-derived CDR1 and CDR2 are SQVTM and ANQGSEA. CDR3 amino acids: CSVTDRLGETQYF. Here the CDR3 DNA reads TGCAGCGTGACCGACAGGCTGGGGGAGACCCAGTACTTC.

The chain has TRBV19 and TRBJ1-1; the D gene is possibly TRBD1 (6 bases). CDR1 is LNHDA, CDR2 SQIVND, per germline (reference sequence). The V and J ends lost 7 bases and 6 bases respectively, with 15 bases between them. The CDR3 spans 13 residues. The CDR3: CASTVVEGAEAFF. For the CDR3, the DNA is TGTGCCAGTACGGTGGTTGAGGGGGCTGAAGCTTTCTTT.